This T cell receptor (beta chain) was recorded in a study of cytomegalovirus exposure and HLA in healthy donors. Whole-study findings and limits: An ancestry cluster, one associated with Asian ancestry, reportedly showed fewer N-insertions than the roughly 700-donor mean in a later analysis.

About this clone: Antigen unknown.

PCR amplification relied on 60 Vbeta primers (plus 13 Jbeta primers). Here immunoSEQ multiplex PCR was the method, and the copy in TCRdb shows in-frame clones only, minus some. This table lists about 72,000 clones. The CDR3 extends over 14 amino acids. The V end was cut by 3 bases, the J end by 0 bases, with 10 bases between. Germline V gives CDR1 GTSNPN, CDR2 SVGIG (reference sequence). J is TRBJ2-3 and V is TRBV30; unclear D gene. This receptor was obtained from a man aged 45-65 years in good health and CMV-seropositive. Source material: PBMCs. CDR3 protein: CAWRGQLSTDTQYF. As DNA, the CDR3 is TGTGCCTGGAGGGGCCAATTAAGCACAGATACGCAGTATTTT.